This entry lists 26 T cell receptor beta chains sequenced from one sample in a study of beta chain features in type 1 diabetes. The investigators reverse transcribed all of the isolated RNA, so they sequenced expressed TCRB transcripts. Sequenced by immunoSEQ multiplex PCR; TCRdb stores in-frame clones only, minus some. Of around 430,000 clones detected, roughly 30% appear once; the ten largest clones hold 0.05% to 0.07%. Sequenced sample: naive CD4+ T cells from blood. The receptors come from a man aged 18-30 years in good health.

This clone was observed a handful of times. The chain couples TRBV6-5 to TRBJ2-3; 10 nucleotides match TRBD1. The CDR3 totals 15 residues. The V gene end was trimmed by 6 bases and the J gene end by 7 bases; junction bases not matched to a gene: 10. Germline values: CDR1 MNHEY, CDR2 SVGAGI. The CDR3 is CASSRGQGMINTQYF. In DNA form, the CDR3 reads TGTGCCAGCAGCAGGGGACAGGGGATGATCAATACGCAGTATTTT.

The rearrangement joins TRBV18 to TRBJ2-7; the match to TRBD1 covers 9 bases. This CDR3 contains 16 residues. The germline V gene encodes CDR1 KGHSH and CDR2 LQKENI. V was pared by 0 bases and J by 5 bases, with 8 bases of the junction left unmatched. The CDR3 reads CASSPPSGDRVNEQYF. The CDR3 DNA is TGTGCCAGCTCACCACCCTCGGGGGACAGGGTGAACGAGCAGTACTTC.

This clone was detected a few times. The CDR3 loop reads CASSPRLGGYTF. The CDR3 DNA follows: TGTGCCAGCAGCCCCCGGCTGGGTGGCTACACCTTC. The rearrangement links TRBV7-9 to TRBJ1-2; the D is unclear. The CDR3 spans 12 residues. V lost 5 bases, J lost 7 bases, and 11 bases lay in between. Germline V gene sequence: CDR1 SEHNR, CDR2 FQNEAQ (reference sequence).

To note about this clone: This same CDR3 is encoded by further DNA sequences in the sample. The CDR3 nucleotides are TGTGCCAGCAGCGTAGGGCTAGCGGGAGACAATGAGCAGTTCTTC. Protein: CASSVGLAGDNEQFF. The V gene is TRBV9, the J gene TRBJ2-1, with 10 bases identical to TRBD2. V dropped 0 bases and J dropped 5; count of bases not matched to a gene: 2. The CDR3 covers 15 residues. Germline loops: CDR1 SGDLS, CDR2 YYNGEE.

This clone was found a few times. The identical CDR3 is also encoded by other nucleotide sequences in the sample. The rearrangement uses TRBV18 and TRBJ2-7; TRBD1 agrees at 7 bases. The V gene end was trimmed by 2 bases and the J gene end by 2 bases; junction bases not matched to a gene: 0. Germline CDR1 and CDR2: KGHSH and LQKENI. The CDR3 runs 13 residues. The CDR3 DNA sequence: TGTGCCAGCTCACCAGGGACAGCCTACGAGCAGTACTTC. It codes for CASSPGTAYEQYF.

The rearrangement links TRBV28 to TRBJ1-5; tentatively, D is TRBD1 (5 bases). Per the germline V gene, CDR1 is MDHEN and CDR2 is SYDVKM. The CDR3 consists of 15 residues. Deletions cut 3 bases from V and 0 bases from J, with 9 bases between. The CDR3 bases are TGTGCCAGCAGTTTGAATAGGGGTAGCAATCAGCCCCAGCATTTT. Residues: CASSLNRGSNQPQHF.

The V and J genes are TRBV7-2 and TRBJ1-1; D uncertain. V lost 3 bases and J lost 4, with 12 bases in between. CDR3 length: 14 amino acids. Germline loops: CDR1 SGHTA, CDR2 FQGNSA. CDR3 residues: CASSFRALGTEAFF. CDR3 DNA sequence: TGTGCCAGCAGCTTCCGGGCCTTGGGCACTGAAGCTTTCTTT.

The V gene is TRBV7-9, the J gene TRBJ1-2; 7 bases line up with TRBD1. The CDR3 runs to 14 residues. V lost 4 bases and J lost 5; bases outside the gene matches: 7. The germline CDR1 and CDR2 sequences are SEHNR and FQNEAQ (reference sequence). This CDR3 reads CASSSLDRDYGYTF. In DNA, the CDR3 is TGTGCCAGCAGCTCCCTCGACAGGGATTATGGCTACACCTTC.

Here the CDR3 reads CASSGQAFGGAFF. The CDR3 coding sequence is TGCGCCAGCAGTGGACAGGCTTTTGGTGGAGCTTTCTTT. The chain recombines TRBV23-1 with TRBJ1-1; 7 positions match TRBD1. TRBV23-1 is sorted into the ORF group, with uncertain function. J was trimmed by 10 bases and V by 5 bases; bases with no gene match: 10. CDR3 length: 13 residues.

There are a few counts of this clone. The V gene is TRBV7-8, the J gene TRBJ2-7; D is unresolved. The germline V and J ends were trimmed by 5 bases and 2 bases, with 16 bases remaining between them. The CDR3 is 15 residues long. Germline CDR1 is SGHVS and CDR2 is FQNEAQ. The DNA of the CDR3 is TGTGCCAGCAGCCCCCGTCGTTGGCAACCCTACGAGCAGTACTTC. Protein: CASSPRRWQPYEQYF.

The chain carries TRBV30 and TRBJ2-2, with D possibly matching TRBD2 (6 bases). The CDR3 spans 13 residues. Trimming left V 4 bases short and J 4 bases short, with 10 bases between. The V gene's germline CDR1 is GTSNPN and CDR2 SVGIG (reference sequence). In DNA, the CDR3 is TGTGCCTGGATGGGACTCGGCACCGGGGAGCTGTTTTTT. It specifies CAWMGLGTGELFF.

The sample holds a few counts of this clone. The chain is built from TRBV25-1 and TRBJ2-7, with 7 bases aligning to TRBD2. This CDR3 has 16 amino acids. The germline gives CDR1 MGHDK, CDR2 SYGVNS. Trimming took 3 bases from V and 1 from J; bases not matched to a gene: 9. The CDR3 nucleotides read TGTGCCAGCAGTGACCGGTATGCTAGCGGTTCCTACGAGCAGTACTTC. It translates to CASSDRYASGSYEQYF.

CDR3 sequence reads: CASHGAGSSFGANVLTF. The CDR3 coding sequence is TGTGCCAGCCATGGTGCAGGGAGCTCATTCGGGGCCAACGTCCTGACTTTC. V and J are TRBV27 and TRBJ2-6; D tentatively fits TRBD1 or TRBD2 (5 bases each). Trimming took 8 bases from V and 4 from J, leaving 21 bases between them. The CDR3 length is 17 residues. Germline values: CDR1 MNHEY, CDR2 SMNVEV (reference sequence). Using reference TRBV27 and TRBJ2-6 for the parts outside the CDR3, the full variable domain is EAQVTQNPRYLITVTGKKLTVTCSQNMNHEYMSWYRQDPGLGLRQIYYSMNVEVTDKGDVPEGYKVSRKEKRNFPLILESPSPNQTSLYFCASHGAGSSFGANVLTFGAGSRLTVL.

There are a few counts of this clone. V and J are TRBV5-1 and TRBJ2-1, with D tentatively TRBD2 (5 bases). The V gene lost 2 bases and the J gene lost 4 bases, with 13 bases spanning the gap. The V gene's germline CDR1 is SGHRS and CDR2 YFSETQ. There are 15 residues in the CDR3. CDR3 residues: CASSFTSRVYNEQFF. The CDR3 DNA reads as TGCGCCAGCAGCTTCACTAGTCGGGTTTACAATGAGCAGTTCTTC.

This clone has just a few counts. The V call is TRBV4-3, the J call TRBJ2-1, with 12 positions matching TRBD2. The CDR3 runs 15 residues. The germline CDR1 and CDR2 sequences are LGHNA and YSLEER. V shed 4 bases, J shed 4 bases, and the junction held 2 bases outside the gene matches. CDR3 residues: CASSPSGGAYNEQFF. The CDR3 bases are TGCGCCAGCAGCCCTAGCGGGGGGGCGTACAATGAGCAGTTCTTC.

There are a few counts of this clone. The germline gene is not matched at one end of the junction; a read error may be the cause. This rearrangement joins TRBV5-4 to TRBJ2-3; perhaps TRBD2 as D (5 bases). The CDR3 sequence is 14 residues long. CDR1 SGHNT and CDR2 YYREEE come from the germline V gene (reference sequence). This CDR3 reads CASSLMASRDTQYF. CDR3 in DNA: TGTGCCAGCAGCTTGATGGCTAGCAGAGATACGCAGTATTTT.

This chain joins TRBV9 and TRBJ2-7, with D unclear. Trimming left V 0 bases short and J 5 bases short, with 12 bases between. The CDR3 covers 14 residues. Germline V gene lookup returns CDR1 SGDLS and CDR2 YYNGEE. The CDR3: CASSVEPGRNEQYF. The DNA for the CDR3 is TGTGCCAGCAGCGTAGAGCCTGGTCGGAACGAGCAGTACTTC.

This clone was recorded a few times. The chain combines TRBV4-1 with TRBJ2-3, with 7 bases aligning to TRBD1. The CDR3 consists of 15 residues. J was trimmed by 5 bases and V by 1 base; bases with no gene match: 6. Germline lookup yields CDR1 MGHRA and CDR2 YSYEKL. The CDR3 loop reads CASSQGDRVQDTQYF. As DNA, the CDR3 is TGCGCCAGCAGCCAAGGAGACAGGGTGCAAGATACGCAGTATTTT.

This sequence joins TRBV2 and TRBJ1-5; tentative D call: TRBD1 (5 bases). CDR1 SNHLY and CDR2 FYNNEI come from the germline V gene. The V end lost 1 base, the J end lost 4 bases, and 11 bases lay between the germline ends. This CDR3 contains 15 residues. The CDR3 DNA follows: TGTGCCAGCAGTGAAGTTTCCAGGGTGAATCAGCCCCAGCATTTT. As protein: CASSEVSRVNQPQHF.

The V gene is TRBV28, the J gene TRBJ2-6; D call uncertain. CDR1 and CDR2 (germline): MDHEN, SYDVKM. The CDR3 contains 16 residues. V was trimmed by 5 bases and J by 0 bases, leaving 11 bases between them. CDR3 loop: CASSPRNFSGANVLTF. The CDR3 DNA follows: TGTGCCAGCAGTCCCCGAAACTTCTCTGGGGCCAACGTCCTGACTTTC.

This clone was counted only a few times. The rearrangement uses TRBV23-1 and TRBJ2-7; 7 bases line up with TRBD1. TRBV23-1 is known as an ORF, though its function is uncertain. This CDR3 has 15 residues. V dropped 0 bases and J dropped 3; count of bases not matched to a gene: 5. The CDR3 DNA is TGCGCCAGCAGTCAATCCCCGACAGGGTTCTACGAGCAGTACTTC. Protein: CASSQSPTGFYEQYF.

This clone came up a few times. This chain links TRBV30 with TRBJ1-2; TRBD1 might be the D (6 bases). Per germline, CDR1 GTSNPN and CDR2 SVGIG (reference sequence). The V end was cut by 3 bases, the J end by 6 bases, with 14 bases between. The CDR3 length is 13 residues. The CDR3 spells CAWRQGLVNGYTF. CDR3 DNA sequence: TGTGCCTGGAGGCAGGGGCTCGTTAATGGCTACACCTTC.

This clone was seen a few times. The gene calls are TRBV30 and TRBJ2-1; D may be TRBD1 (6 bases). Germline lookup yields CDR1 GTSNPN and CDR2 SVGIG (reference sequence). CDR3 length equals 13 residues. Trimming removed 0 bases from V and 9 bases from J, with 12 bases in between. The CDR3 loop is CAWSVSRGIEQFF. Written as DNA, the CDR3 is TGTGCCTGGAGTGTAAGTAGGGGGATTGAGCAGTTCTTC. Full variable domain (outside the CDR3, taken from reference TRBV30 and TRBJ2-1): SQTIHQWPATLVQPVGSPLSLECTVEGTSNPNLYWYRQAAGRGLQLLFYSVGIGQISSEVPQNLSASRPQDRQFILSSKKLLLSDSGFYLCAWSVSRGIEQFFGPGTRLTVL.

The chain carries TRBV18 and TRBJ2-7; tentative D call: TRBD1 (5 bases). Germline CDR1 and CDR2: KGHSH and LQKENI. The CDR3 is 13 amino acids. V was shortened by 5 bases and J by 4 bases, with 12 bases between the two germline ends. Here the CDR3 DNA reads TGTGCCAGCTCAGGAGACAGTGTTTACGAGCAGTACTTC. Translating it yields CASSGDSVYEQYF.

About this clone: Sequence at one end of the junction differs from germline and may be a read error. The rearrangement joins TRBV5-6 to TRBJ2-3; possible D gene TRBD1, 6 bases. Germline CDR1 SGHDT, CDR2 YYEEEE. The length of the CDR3 is 11 residues. DNA for the CDR3: TGTGCCAGCGCTGGACCGGGACATCCTTCGTTT. It yields the protein CASAGPGHPSF.

The chain recombines TRBV29-1 with TRBJ1-1; possible D gene TRBD1, 6 bases. Trimming pared 5 bases from V and 0 bases from J, leaving 13 bases between. This CDR3 is 14 amino acids long. Germline CDR1 SQVTM, CDR2 ANQGSEA. The CDR3 DNA is TGCAGCGTTCAAAGGGGGACCGTGAACACTGAAGCTTTCTTT. Encoded protein: CSVQRGTVNTEAFF.